A single sample is the source of the 25 T cell receptor beta chains below, sequenced in a study of graft-versus-host responses after intestinal transplantation. The method was immunoSEQ multiplex PCR; TCRdb's version includes in-frame clones alone and lacks a portion of them. This sample yields 80,000 to 85,000 clones, of which roughly 89% are seen a single time; about 0.1% belongs to the top ten. These receptors have no known antigen. Sequencing was performed on unstimulated CD4+ T cells sorted from spleen or lymph node cells, taken before intestinal transplant. All receptors derive from a human donor who received an intestinal transplant.

The V call is TRBV6-6, the J call TRBJ1-2, with a weak D call TRBD1 (6 bases). Trimming took 2 bases from V and 8 from J, leaving 12 bases between them. Germline V gives CDR1 MNHNY, CDR2 SVGAGI (reference sequence). The CDR3 spans 13 residues. CDR3 nucleotide sequence: TGTGCCAGCAGTTACGGCAGGGGACGAGGCTACACCTTC. Protein: CASSYGRGRGYTF.

This clone appeared a few times. The same CDR3 arises from other DNA sequences in this sample as well. The chain combines TRBV2 with TRBJ1-1, with 7 bases aligning to TRBD1. After removal of 6 bases from V and 0 bases from J, the junction contained 1 base not matched to a gene. Germline V CDR1 and CDR2: SNHLY, FYNNEI. The CDR3 spans 13 residues. The CDR3 is CASRGQMNTEAFF. The CDR3, as DNA: TGTGCCAGCAGGGGACAGATGAACACTGAAGCTTTCTTT. Variable domain in full (rest from reference TRBV2 and TRBJ1-1): EPEVTQTPSHQVTQMGQEVILRCVPISNHLYFYWYRQILGQKVEFLVSFYNNEISEKSEIFDDQFSVERPDGSNFTLKIRSTKLEDSAMYFCASRGQMNTEAFFGQGTRLTVV.

The chain joins TRBV5-1 to TRBJ2-7, with D possibly TRBD2 on 5 matching bases. Germline V gives CDR1 SGHRS, CDR2 YFSETQ. There are 14 residues in the CDR3. V was pared by 5 bases and J by 6 bases, with 18 bases between. CDR3 in amino acids: CASSAEGMLSEQYF. The CDR3 region has the DNA TGCGCCAGCAGTGCCGAGGGAATGTTGAGCGAGCAGTACTTC.

The CDR3 region is CASNPPGGQNLGELFF. DNA of the CDR3: TGTGCCAGCAACCCGCCAGGGGGCCAGAATCTCGGGGAGCTGTTTTTT. The chain uses TRBV7-2 and TRBJ2-2, with 8 bases lining up with TRBD1. Trimming removed 7 bases from V and 7 bases from J; junction bases left unmatched: 14. CDR1 and CDR2 (germline): SGHTA, FQGNSA. This CDR3 comprises 16 residues.

The chain recombines TRBV4-3 with TRBJ2-2, with D tentatively TRBD1 (5 bases). Germline V CDR1 and CDR2: LGHNA, YSLEER. The ends were cut back, 4 bases at V and 4 bases at J, with 13 bases in the middle. The CDR3 is 15 amino acids. CDR3 residues: CASSLGQGGTGELFF. The CDR3 DNA reads as TGCGCCAGCAGCCTCGGGCAGGGCGGCACCGGGGAGCTGTTTTTT.

This clone was detected once. V usage is TRBV4-1 and J usage is TRBJ2-7; 10 bases match TRBD1. Trimming at V came to 0 bases and at J to 4 bases, leaving 9 bases not matched to a gene. CDR3 length: 17 amino acids. Germline loops: CDR1 MGHRA, CDR2 YSYEKL. The chain's CDR3 is CASSQDGAGGQGYEQYF. The CDR3 region has the DNA TGCGCCAGCAGCCAAGATGGGGCTGGGGGACAGGGGTACGAGCAGTACTTC.

This chain connects TRBV6-6 to TRBJ2-7; D is unclear. Germline CDR1 MNHNY, CDR2 SVGAGI (reference sequence). This CDR3 is 13 amino acids long. The ends were cut back, 2 bases at V and 5 bases at J, with 10 bases in the middle. The DNA of the CDR3 is TGTGCCAGCAGTTACGGCCCCGAGGACGAGCAGTACTTC. This sequence encodes CASSYGPEDEQYF.

This CDR3 reads CASRRDYTEAFF. The CDR3 DNA follows: TGTGCCAGCCGCCGGGACTACACTGAAGCTTTCTTT. The gene calls are TRBV6-1 and TRBJ1-1; possible D gene TRBD1, 5 bases. Germline-derived CDR1 and CDR2 are MNHNS and SASEGT. The CDR3 covers 12 residues. Between the trimmed V and J ends, which lost 8 bases and 3 bases, there was a span of 10 bases.

The count of this clone is one. CDR3 sequence reads: CASSALRDWETQYF. The CDR3, as DNA: TGTGCCAGCAGCGCCCTACGGGACTGGGAGACCCAGTACTTC. The chain links TRBV9 to TRBJ2-5, with D tentatively TRBD2 (6 bases). Germline CDR1 is SGDLS and CDR2 is YYNGEE. This CDR3 comprises 14 residues. Trimming left V 3 bases short and J 5 bases short, with 14 bases between.

This rearrangement joins TRBV19 to TRBJ1-1; D uncertain. In germline, CDR1 is LNHDA, CDR2 SQIVND (reference sequence). The CDR3 covers 15 residues. The V and J ends lost 4 bases and 0 bases respectively, with 12 bases between them. CDR3 in DNA: TGTGCCAGTAGTAAGAAGGGAGACATGAACACTGAAGCTTTCTTT. Translated: CASSKKGDMNTEAFF.

This chain connects TRBV9 to TRBJ2-5; D might be TRBD2 (5 bases). Germline CDR1 SGDLS, CDR2 YYNGEE. The CDR3 totals 15 residues. V was pared by 3 bases and J by 8 bases, with 20 bases between. CDR3 residues: CASSDRAAWERTQYF. DNA of the CDR3: TGTGCCAGCAGCGACCGGGCAGCCTGGGAGCGAACCCAGTACTTC.

This rearrangement joins TRBV29-1 to TRBJ2-3; D is undetermined. Germline V lookup: CDR1 SQVTM, CDR2 ANQGSEA. Trimming removed 3 bases from V and 0 bases from J, with 4 bases in between. This CDR3 has 12 residues. The CDR3 loop reads CSVDLSTDTQYF. The CDR3 DNA reads as TGCAGCGTTGATCTCAGCACAGATACGCAGTATTTT.

The gene calls are TRBV6-5 and TRBJ2-5; D ambiguous. Trimming took off 2 bases at V and 0 bases at J, with 13 bases between the two ends. Looked up from germline, CDR1 is MNHEY and CDR2 is SVGAGI. The CDR3 runs to 16 residues. CDR3 residues: CASSYMSAPNQETQYF. CDR3 DNA sequence: TGTGCCAGCAGTTACATGAGCGCACCAAACCAAGAGACCCAGTACTTC.

The gene calls are TRBV7-9 and TRBJ1-2; perhaps TRBD1 as D (5 bases). The length of the CDR3 is 12 residues. The germline V gene has CDR1 SEHNR and CDR2 FQNEAQ (reference sequence). The germline V and J ends were trimmed by 5 bases and 3 bases, with 7 bases remaining between them. DNA for the CDR3: TGTGCCAGCAGCCAGGGTGACTATGGCTACACCTTC. Its protein is CASSQGDYGYTF. The full variable domain, its missing parts supplied by reference TRBV7-9 and TRBJ1-2, is DTGVSQNPRHKITKRGQNVTFRCDPISEHNRLYWYRQTLGQGPEFLTYFQNEAQLEKSRLLSDRFSAERPKGSFSTLEIQRTEQGDSAMYLCASSQGDYGYTFGSGTRLTVV.

V usage is TRBV30 and J usage is TRBJ1-2, with 7 bases that match TRBD1. V trimming: 2 bases; J trimming: 2 bases; junction bases outside the gene matches: 5. Germline lookup yields CDR1 GTSNPN and CDR2 SVGIG (reference sequence). This CDR3 comprises 14 residues. The CDR3 DNA is TGTGCCTGGAGTTTAAAGGGGGCGAACTATGGCTACACCTTC. This codes for CAWSLKGANYGYTF.

This clone appeared a single time. V and J are TRBV7-2 and TRBJ2-7; tentatively, D is TRBD1 (5 bases). Germline CDR1 is SGHTA and CDR2 is FQGNSA. V was trimmed by 0 bases and J by 3 bases, leaving 9 bases between them. CDR3 length equals 14 residues. CDR3 sequence (DNA): TGTGCCAGCAGCTTAGCCCCCAGGGACTACGAGCAGTACTTC. It is translated as CASSLAPRDYEQYF. The whole variable domain, filled in from reference TRBV7-2 and TRBJ2-7, reads GAGVSQSPSNKVTEKGKDVELRCDPISGHTALYWYRQSLGQGLEFLIYFQGNSAPDKSGLPSDRFSAERTGGSVSTLTIQRTQQEDSAVYLCASSLAPRDYEQYFGPGTRLTVT.

V is TRBV6-5 and J is TRBJ1-1, with D possibly TRBD1 on 6 matching bases. The CDR3 totals 13 residues. V was pared by 6 bases and J by 1 base, with 9 bases between. The germline CDR1 and CDR2 sequences are MNHEY and SVGAGI. CDR3 in amino acids: CASRRQANTEAFF. The CDR3 region has the DNA TGTGCCAGCAGACGACAGGCGAACACTGAAGCTTTCTTT.

J is TRBJ1-2 and V is TRBV19; possibly TRBD1 for D (5 bases). From germline, CDR1 is LNHDA and CDR2 SQIVND (reference sequence). CDR3 length equals 13 residues. Between the trimmed V and J ends, which lost 5 bases and 6 bases, there was a span of 13 bases. The CDR3 region is CASSRGGGNGYTF. The CDR3 DNA sequence: TGTGCCAGTAGTCGCGGGGGGGGAAATGGCTACACCTTC.

This clone was seen once. The chain links TRBV7-2 to TRBJ1-6; the match to TRBD1 covers 8 bases. The V gene's germline CDR1 is SGHTA and CDR2 FQGNSA. The V segment lost 3 bases and the J segment 8 bases; nucleotides outside the gene matches: 9. This CDR3 spans 16 amino acids. CDR3 DNA: TGTGCCAGCAGCTTCGACCTGGACAGGGTGTATTCACCCCTCCACTTT. This encodes CASSFDLDRVYSPLHF.

This chain joins TRBV5-5 and TRBJ2-7; 7 bases fit TRBD1. The CDR3 is 18 residues long. Germline CDR1 and CDR2: SGHKS and YYEKEE (reference sequence). J gave up 0 bases and V 1 base, and 13 bases lay outside the gene matches. Written as DNA, the CDR3 is TGTGCCAGCAGCTTGATAACTCTTCCAAGGGGGCTCTCCTACGAGCAGTACTTC. Protein: CASSLITLPRGLSYEQYF.

The chain joins TRBV18 to TRBJ2-7, with D possibly being TRBD2 (5 bases). This CDR3 is built from 15 residues. Trimming shortened V by 3 bases and J by 3 bases, and 15 bases separated the two germline ends. Germline V gene lookup returns CDR1 KGHSH and CDR2 LQKENI. CDR3 residues: CASSPLRETLYEQYF. The CDR3 DNA follows: TGTGCCAGCTCACCGCTGAGGGAGACCCTCTACGAGCAGTACTTC.

This chain links TRBV18 with TRBJ2-1; TRBD1 aligns across 8 bases. The CDR3 has 13 residues. V trimming: 6 bases; J trimming: 8 bases; junction bases outside the gene matches: 6. CDR1 and CDR2 (germline): KGHSH, LQKENI. CDR3 amino acids: CASSEGQGYEQFF. The CDR3, as DNA: TGTGCCAGCTCGGAAGGACAGGGCTATGAGCAGTTCTTC.

The chain couples TRBV5-1 to TRBJ2-7; D gene ambiguous. Germline CDR1 and CDR2: SGHRS and YFSETQ. The CDR3 is 13 amino acids. The V end lost 0 bases, the J end lost 4 bases, and 8 bases lay between the germline ends. This CDR3 is CASSLDILYEQYF. As DNA, the CDR3 is TGCGCCAGCAGCTTGGATATCCTTTACGAGCAGTACTTC.

The rearrangement joins TRBV9 to TRBJ2-2; D may be TRBD1 (5 bases). The V and J ends lost 0 bases and 5 bases respectively, with 14 bases between them. Germline-derived CDR1 and CDR2 are SGDLS and YYNGEE. CDR3 length equals 16 residues. CDR3: CASSVEAGSRTGELFF. CDR3 coding DNA: TGTGCCAGCAGCGTAGAGGCAGGGTCGAGGACCGGGGAGCTGTTTTTT.

The V and J genes are TRBV4-3 and TRBJ2-3; D might be TRBD2 (5 bases). The CDR3 runs 17 residues. Germline assignment: CDR1 LGHNA and CDR2 YSLEER. V was trimmed by 0 bases and J by 0 bases, leaving 13 bases between them. The CDR3 DNA reads as TGCGCCAGCAGCCAAGACCGCACGGGATTAAGCACAGATACGCAGTATTTT. Amino acid sequence: CASSQDRTGLSTDTQYF.